The rows below give T cell receptor beta chains drawn from one sample of a study of OX40 agonist ivuxolimab in advanced cancers. TCRdb's table, derived via immunoSEQ multiplex PCR, lists solely in-frame clones and lacks some. The sample includes more than 65,000 clones, around 84% seen only once; the top ten take about a sixth. The specimen was CD4+ or CD8+ T cells sorted from blood, collected in a trial of the OX40 agonist ivuxolimab. These receptors all come from an adult with an advanced solid tumor such as melanoma, head and neck, liver or kidney cancer. Both conserved end residues are part of each CDR3. The order of the fields is D gene, J gene, V gene, clone size, CDR3 protein, CDR3 DNA. The D gene is left open where the match is weak. Size tells how often a clone was seen (once, few, many) or the class of an expanded clone, and some rows leave it out.

d_call: .; j_call: TRBJ2-3; v_call: TRBV11-3; clone_size: few; cdr3_aa: CASSLYGGALDTQYF; cdr3_nt: TGTGCCAGCAGCTTATATGGGGGAGCTCTAGATACGCAGTATTTT
d_call: .; j_call: TRBJ2-7; v_call: TRBV29-1; clone_size: .; cdr3_aa: CSVHQGGPTYEQYF; cdr3_nt: TGCAGCGTTCACCAAGGAGGCCCGACCTACGAGCAGTACTTC
d_call: TRBD1; j_call: TRBJ1-5; v_call: TRBV6-5; clone_size: .; cdr3_aa: CASSGTAYSNQPQHF; cdr3_nt: TGTGCCAGCAGTGGGACAGCATATAGCAATCAGCCCCAGCATTTT
d_call: .; j_call: TRBJ1-1; v_call: TRBV4-2; clone_size: .; cdr3_aa: CASSQEGRRNTEAFF; cdr3_nt: TGTGCCAGCAGCCAAGAAGGGAGGAGGAACACTGAAGCTTTCTTT
d_call: .; j_call: TRBJ2-2; v_call: TRBV4-1; clone_size: .; cdr3_aa: CASSQEALVETGELFF; cdr3_nt: TGCGCCAGCAGCCAAGAGGCACTAGTAGAAACCGGGGAGCTGTTTTTT
d_call: .; j_call: TRBJ1-2; v_call: TRBV19; clone_size: .; cdr3_aa: CASSTLTGSNGYTF; cdr3_nt: TGTGCCAGTAGTACCCTGACGGGGAGTAATGGCTACACCTTC
d_call: TRBD1; j_call: TRBJ1-4; v_call: TRBV6-4; clone_size: .; cdr3_aa: CASRTGVSLEKLFF; cdr3_nt: TGTGCCAGCCGGACAGGGGTTTCTCTTGAAAAACTGTTTTTT
d_call: TRBD1; j_call: TRBJ1-1; v_call: TRBV2; clone_size: once; cdr3_aa: CASTTAGTGLGAEAFF; cdr3_nt: TGTGCCAGCACCACAGCCGGGACAGGGTTGGGGGCTGAAGCTTTCTTT
d_call: .; j_call: TRBJ2-2; v_call: TRBV18; clone_size: .; cdr3_aa: CASSRDNTGELFF; cdr3_nt: TGTGCCAGCTCACGGGATAACACCGGGGAGCTGTTTTTT
d_call: .; j_call: TRBJ2-7; v_call: TRBV11-2; clone_size: .; cdr3_aa: CASSLDRQFYEQYF; cdr3_nt: TGTGCCAGCAGCTTAGATCGACAGTTCTACGAGCAGTACTTC
d_call: TRBD2; j_call: TRBJ2-3; v_call: TRBV29-1; clone_size: .; cdr3_aa: CSVEEGLTDTQYF; cdr3_nt: TGCAGCGTTGAAGAGGGACTAACAGATACGCAGTATTTT
d_call: TRBD2; j_call: TRBJ2-5; v_call: TRBV28; clone_size: .; cdr3_aa: CASSSALAGIETQYF; cdr3_nt: TGTGCCAGCAGTTCGGCACTAGCGGGGATAGAGACCCAGTACTTC
d_call: TRBD1; j_call: TRBJ1-5; v_call: TRBV6-1; clone_size: few; cdr3_aa: CASVVTGRQPQHF; cdr3_nt: TGTGCCAGCGTGGTGACAGGGAGGCAGCCCCAGCATTTT
d_call: TRBD1; j_call: TRBJ2-7; v_call: TRBV6-5; clone_size: few; cdr3_aa: CATSPGGHYEQYF; cdr3_nt: TGTGCCACCTCCCCAGGGGGACACTACGAGCAGTACTTC
d_call: TRBD1; j_call: TRBJ1-1; v_call: TRBV19; clone_size: once; cdr3_aa: CASIGTAMNTEAFF; cdr3_nt: TGTGCCAGTATTGGGACAGCTATGAACACTGAAGCTTTCTTT
d_call: .; j_call: TRBJ2-2; v_call: TRBV28; clone_size: few; cdr3_aa: CASSWPNTGELFF; cdr3_nt: TGTGCCAGCAGCTGGCCGAACACCGGGGAGCTGTTTTTT
d_call: .; j_call: TRBJ1-5; v_call: TRBV19; clone_size: .; cdr3_aa: CASSNREDQPQHF; cdr3_nt: TGTGCCAGTAGTAACAGGGAGGACCAGCCCCAGCATTTT
d_call: .; j_call: TRBJ2-7; v_call: TRBV4-1; clone_size: .; cdr3_aa: CASSQGWNGATYEQYF; cdr3_nt: TGCGCCAGCAGCCAAGGGTGGAACGGGGCCACCTACGAGCAGTACTTC
d_call: .; j_call: TRBJ1-5; v_call: TRBV7-9; clone_size: few; cdr3_aa: CASTRAEGGQNQHF; cdr3_nt: TGTGCCAGCACCCGAGCCGAGGGAGGTCAGAACCAGCATTTT
d_call: TRBD2; j_call: TRBJ2-1; v_call: TRBV9; clone_size: .; cdr3_aa: CASSDSGNSYNEQFF; cdr3_nt: TGTGCCAGCAGCGATAGCGGGAACTCCTACAATGAGCAGTTCTTC
d_call: .; j_call: TRBJ1-1; v_call: TRBV7-2; clone_size: .; cdr3_aa: CASSLSGGNTEAFF; cdr3_nt: TGTGCCAGCAGCCTCAGTGGAGGGAACACTGAAGCTTTCTTT
d_call: TRBD2; j_call: TRBJ2-2; v_call: TRBV29-1; clone_size: .; cdr3_aa: CSASSGRGSTGELFF; cdr3_nt: TGCAGCGCCTCAAGCGGGAGGGGCAGCACCGGGGAGCTGTTTTTT
d_call: TRBD1; j_call: TRBJ2-7; v_call: TRBV19; clone_size: few; cdr3_aa: CASSMGDRGLYEQYF; cdr3_nt: TGTGCCAGTAGTATGGGAGACAGGGGGCTCTACGAGCAGTACTTC
d_call: .; j_call: TRBJ2-3; v_call: TRBV19; clone_size: .; cdr3_aa: CASGWEDTQYF; cdr3_nt: TGTGCCAGTGGGTGGGAAGATACGCAGTATTTT
d_call: .; j_call: TRBJ1-6; v_call: TRBV9; clone_size: once; cdr3_aa: CASSVGEAQSPLHF; cdr3_nt: TGTGCCAGCAGCGTAGGGGAAGCTCAATCACCCCTCCACTTT
d_call: TRBD2; j_call: TRBJ2-1; v_call: TRBV7-2; clone_size: .; cdr3_aa: CASSLETSGSRQFF; cdr3_nt: TGTGCCAGCAGCTTAGAGACTAGCGGGAGCAGGCAGTTCTTC
d_call: TRBD2; j_call: TRBJ2-5; v_call: TRBV4-2; clone_size: .; cdr3_aa: CASSQAGTSGQETQYF; cdr3_nt: TGTGCCAGCAGCCAAGCTGGGACTAGCGGCCAAGAGACCCAGTACTTC
d_call: .; j_call: TRBJ2-7; v_call: TRBV6-1; clone_size: .; cdr3_aa: CASREVGSYEQYF; cdr3_nt: TGTGCCAGCAGGGAGGTCGGTTCCTACGAGCAGTACTTC
d_call: .; j_call: TRBJ2-1; v_call: TRBV5-6; clone_size: .; cdr3_aa: CASSPPGRNNEQFF; cdr3_nt: TGTGCCAGCAGCCCCCCTGGGAGAAACAATGAGCAGTTCTTC